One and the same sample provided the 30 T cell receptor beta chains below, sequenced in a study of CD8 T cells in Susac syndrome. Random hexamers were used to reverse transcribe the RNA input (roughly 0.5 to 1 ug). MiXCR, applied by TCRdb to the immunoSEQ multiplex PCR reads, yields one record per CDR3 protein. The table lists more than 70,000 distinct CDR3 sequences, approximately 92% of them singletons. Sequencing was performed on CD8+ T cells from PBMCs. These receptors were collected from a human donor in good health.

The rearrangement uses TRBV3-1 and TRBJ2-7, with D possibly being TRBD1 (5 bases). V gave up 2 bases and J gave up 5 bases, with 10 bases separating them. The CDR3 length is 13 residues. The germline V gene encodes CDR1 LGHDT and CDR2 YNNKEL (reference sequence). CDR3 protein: CASSQQGFDEQYF. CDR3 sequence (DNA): TGTGCCAGCAGCCAACAGGGATTCGACGAGCAGTACTTC.

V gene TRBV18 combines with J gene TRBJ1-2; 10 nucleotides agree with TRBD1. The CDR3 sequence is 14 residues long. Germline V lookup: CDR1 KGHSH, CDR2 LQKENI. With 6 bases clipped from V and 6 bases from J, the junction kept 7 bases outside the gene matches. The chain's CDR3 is CASSPGTGAHGYTF. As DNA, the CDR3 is TGTGCCAGCTCGCCCGGGACAGGGGCACATGGCTACACCTTC.

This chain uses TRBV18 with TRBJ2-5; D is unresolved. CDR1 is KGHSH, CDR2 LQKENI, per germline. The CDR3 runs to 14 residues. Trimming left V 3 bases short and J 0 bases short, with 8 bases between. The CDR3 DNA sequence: TGTGCCAGCTCACCTGAGGAGTACCAAGAGACCCAGTACTTC. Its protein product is CASSPEEYQETQYF. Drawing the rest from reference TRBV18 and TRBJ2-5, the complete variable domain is NAGVMQNPRHLVRRRGQEARLRCSPMKGHSHVYWYRQLPEEGLKFMVYLQKENIIDESGMPKERFSAEFPKEGPSILRIQQVVRGDSAAYFCASSPEEYQETQYFGPGTRLLVL.

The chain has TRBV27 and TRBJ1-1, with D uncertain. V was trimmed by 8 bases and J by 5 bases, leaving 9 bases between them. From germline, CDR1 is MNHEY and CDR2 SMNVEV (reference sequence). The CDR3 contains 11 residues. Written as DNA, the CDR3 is TGTGCCAGCTTCACTAATACTGAAGCTTTCTTT. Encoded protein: CASFTNTEAFF.

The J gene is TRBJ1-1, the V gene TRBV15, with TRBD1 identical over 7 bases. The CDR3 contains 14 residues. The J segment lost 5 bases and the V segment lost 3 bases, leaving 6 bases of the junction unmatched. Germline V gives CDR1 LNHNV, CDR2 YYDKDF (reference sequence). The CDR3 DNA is TGTGCCACCAGCAGGGGACTACAGGGGACTGAAGCTTTCTTT. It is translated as CATSRGLQGTEAFF.

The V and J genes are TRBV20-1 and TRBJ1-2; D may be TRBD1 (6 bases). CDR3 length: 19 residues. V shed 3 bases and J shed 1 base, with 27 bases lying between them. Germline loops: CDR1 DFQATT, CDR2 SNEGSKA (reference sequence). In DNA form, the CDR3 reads TGCAGTGCTAGCCATCCGGGAGGAGGAGGGGGGAATTATAACTATGGCTACACCTTC. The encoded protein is CSASHPGGGGGNYNYGYTF.

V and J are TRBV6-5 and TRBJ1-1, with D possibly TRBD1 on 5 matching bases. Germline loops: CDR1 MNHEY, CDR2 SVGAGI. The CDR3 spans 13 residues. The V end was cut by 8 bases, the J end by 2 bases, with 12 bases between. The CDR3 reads CASAIGHNTEAFF. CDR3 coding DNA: TGTGCCAGCGCAATCGGACATAACACTGAAGCTTTCTTT.

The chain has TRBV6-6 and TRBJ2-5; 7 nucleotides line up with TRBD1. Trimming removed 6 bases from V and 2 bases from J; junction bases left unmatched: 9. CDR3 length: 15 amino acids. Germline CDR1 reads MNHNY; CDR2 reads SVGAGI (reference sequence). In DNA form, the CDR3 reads TGTGCCAGCAGAATCGACAGGGCATCACAAGAGACCCAGTACTTC. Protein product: CASRIDRASQETQYF.

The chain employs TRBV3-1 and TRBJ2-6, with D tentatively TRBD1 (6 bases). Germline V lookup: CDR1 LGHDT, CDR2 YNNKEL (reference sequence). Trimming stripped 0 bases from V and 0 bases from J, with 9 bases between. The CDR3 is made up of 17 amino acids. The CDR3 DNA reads TGTGCCAGCAGCCAAGATGGGACAAACTCTGGGGCCAACGTCCTGACTTTC. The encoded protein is CASSQDGTNSGANVLTF.

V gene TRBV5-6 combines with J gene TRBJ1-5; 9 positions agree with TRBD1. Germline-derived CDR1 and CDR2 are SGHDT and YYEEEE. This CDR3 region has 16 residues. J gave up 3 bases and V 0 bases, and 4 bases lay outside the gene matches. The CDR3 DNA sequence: TGTGCCAGCAGCTTGGAGGGACAGGGCATCAATCAGCCCCAGCATTTT. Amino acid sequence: CASSLEGQGINQPQHF.

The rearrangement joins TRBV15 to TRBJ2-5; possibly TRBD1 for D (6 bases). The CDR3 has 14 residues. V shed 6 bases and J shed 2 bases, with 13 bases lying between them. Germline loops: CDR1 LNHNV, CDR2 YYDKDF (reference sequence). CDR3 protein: CATSVGAVQETQYF. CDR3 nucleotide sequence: TGTGCCACCAGTGTGGGGGCGGTGCAAGAGACCCAGTACTTC. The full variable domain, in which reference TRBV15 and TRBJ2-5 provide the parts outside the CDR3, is DAMVIQNPRYQVTQFGKPVTLSCSQTLNHNVMYWYQQKSSQAPKLLFHYYDKDFNNEADTPDNFQSRRPNTSFCFLDIRSPGLGDTAMYLCATSVGAVQETQYFGPGTRLLVL.

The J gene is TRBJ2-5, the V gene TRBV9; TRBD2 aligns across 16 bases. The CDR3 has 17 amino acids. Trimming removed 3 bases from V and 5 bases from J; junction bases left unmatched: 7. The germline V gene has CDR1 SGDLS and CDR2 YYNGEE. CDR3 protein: CASSASGTSGGAETQYF. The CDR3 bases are TGTGCCAGCAGCGCCTCCGGGACTAGCGGGGGGGCGGAGACCCAGTACTTC. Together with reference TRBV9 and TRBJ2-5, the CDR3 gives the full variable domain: DSGVTQTPKHLITATGQRVTLRCSPRSGDLSVYWYQQSLDQGLQFLIQYYNGEERAKGNILERFSAQQFPDLHSELNLSSLELGDSALYFCASSASGTSGGAETQYFGPGTRLLVL.

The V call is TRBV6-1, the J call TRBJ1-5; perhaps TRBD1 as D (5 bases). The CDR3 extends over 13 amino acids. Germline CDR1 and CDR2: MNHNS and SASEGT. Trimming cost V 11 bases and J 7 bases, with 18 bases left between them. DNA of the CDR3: TGTGCCGCCTCCTACGGCGGGGACCAGCCCCAGCATTTT. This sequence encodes CAASYGGDQPQHF.

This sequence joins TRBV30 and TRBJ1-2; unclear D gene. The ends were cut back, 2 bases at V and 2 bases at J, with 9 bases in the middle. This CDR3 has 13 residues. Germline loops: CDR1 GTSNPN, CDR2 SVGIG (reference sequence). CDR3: CAWSPGSNYGYTF. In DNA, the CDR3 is TGTGCCTGGAGTCCGGGAAGCAACTATGGCTACACCTTC.

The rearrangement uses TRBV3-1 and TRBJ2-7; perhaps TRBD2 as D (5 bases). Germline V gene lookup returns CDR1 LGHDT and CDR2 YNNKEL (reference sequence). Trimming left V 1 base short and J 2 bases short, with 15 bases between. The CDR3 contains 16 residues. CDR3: CASSQGIVGGTYEQYF. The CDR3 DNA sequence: TGTGCCAGCAGCCAAGGGATTGTTGGAGGAACCTACGAGCAGTACTTC.

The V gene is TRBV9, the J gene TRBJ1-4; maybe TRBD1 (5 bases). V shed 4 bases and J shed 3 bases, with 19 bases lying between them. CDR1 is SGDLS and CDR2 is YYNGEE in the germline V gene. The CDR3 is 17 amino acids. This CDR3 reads CASSPLGGIGANEKLFF. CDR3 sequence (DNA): TGTGCCAGCAGCCCCTTGGGGGGGATAGGTGCTAATGAAAAACTGTTTTTT.

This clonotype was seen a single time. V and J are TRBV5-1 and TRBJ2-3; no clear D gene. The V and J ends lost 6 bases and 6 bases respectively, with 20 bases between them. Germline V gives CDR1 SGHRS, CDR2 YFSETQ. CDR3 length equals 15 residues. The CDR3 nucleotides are TGCGCCAGCACCTCCGGTCACCTCAGTACGGATACGCAGTATTTT. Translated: CASTSGHLSTDTQYF.

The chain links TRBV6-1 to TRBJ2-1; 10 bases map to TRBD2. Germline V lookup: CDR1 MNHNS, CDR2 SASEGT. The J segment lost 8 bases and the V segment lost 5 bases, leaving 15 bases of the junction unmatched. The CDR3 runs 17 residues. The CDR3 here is CASSPPSPLAGLDEQFF. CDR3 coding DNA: TGTGCCAGCAGTCCTCCCTCCCCACTAGCGGGGCTCGATGAGCAGTTCTTC.

The CDR3, as DNA: TGTGCCAGCAGCTTCGACTTCTACGAGCAGTACTTC. It specifies CASSFDFYEQYF. The V and J genes are TRBV7-8 and TRBJ2-7, with unresolved D. Trimming cost V 3 bases and J 3 bases, with 6 bases left between them. The CDR3 extends over 12 amino acids. Germline values: CDR1 SGHVS, CDR2 FQNEAQ.

Written as DNA, the CDR3 is TGCGCCAGCAGTGACCCCTACGAGCAGTACTTC. It translates to CASSDPYEQYF. The gene calls are TRBV10-2 and TRBJ2-7; D gene ambiguous. The CDR3 consists of 11 residues. The germline V gene encodes CDR1 WSHSY and CDR2 SAAADI. V shed 3 bases and J shed 2 bases, with 2 bases lying between them.

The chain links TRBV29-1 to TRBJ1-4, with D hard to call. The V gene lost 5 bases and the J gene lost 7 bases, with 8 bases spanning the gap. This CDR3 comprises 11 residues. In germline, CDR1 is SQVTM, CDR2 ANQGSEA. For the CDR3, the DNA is TGCAGCGTTTTTAATGTTGAAAAACTGTTTTTT. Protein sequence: CSVFNVEKLFF.

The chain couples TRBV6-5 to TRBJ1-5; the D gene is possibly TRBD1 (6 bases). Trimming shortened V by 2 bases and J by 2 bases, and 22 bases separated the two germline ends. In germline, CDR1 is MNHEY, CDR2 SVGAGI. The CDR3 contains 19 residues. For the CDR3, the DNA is TGTGCCAGCAGTTACGCTACGAACCTCATCAGGGGAGGCAATCAGCCCCAGCATTTT. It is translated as CASSYATNLIRGGNQPQHF.

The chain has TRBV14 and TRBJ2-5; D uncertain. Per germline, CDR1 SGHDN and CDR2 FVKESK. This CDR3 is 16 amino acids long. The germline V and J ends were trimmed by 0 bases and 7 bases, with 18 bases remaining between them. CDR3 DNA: TGTGCCAGCAGCCAAGATGATGTAGGTGCCTGGGGGACCCAGTACTTC. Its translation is CASSQDDVGAWGTQYF.

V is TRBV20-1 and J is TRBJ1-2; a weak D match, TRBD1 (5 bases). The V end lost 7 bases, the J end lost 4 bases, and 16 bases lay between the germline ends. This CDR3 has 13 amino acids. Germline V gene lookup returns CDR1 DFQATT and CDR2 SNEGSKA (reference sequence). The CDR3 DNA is TGCAGTGAAAAGGGGCGCGAAAGCTATGGCTACACCTTC. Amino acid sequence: CSEKGRESYGYTF.

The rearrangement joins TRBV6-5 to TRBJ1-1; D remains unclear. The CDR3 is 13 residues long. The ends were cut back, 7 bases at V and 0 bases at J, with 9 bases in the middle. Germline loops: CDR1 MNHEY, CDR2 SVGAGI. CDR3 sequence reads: CASNGRLNTEAFF. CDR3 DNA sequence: TGTGCCAGCAACGGACGGTTGAACACTGAAGCTTTCTTT.

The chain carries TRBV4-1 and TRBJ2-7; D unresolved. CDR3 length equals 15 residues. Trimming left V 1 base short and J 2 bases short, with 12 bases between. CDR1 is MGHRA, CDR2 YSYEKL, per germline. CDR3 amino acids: CASSQVSDPAYEQYF. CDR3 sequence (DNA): TGCGCCAGCAGCCAAGTTTCGGATCCGGCCTACGAGCAGTACTTC.

CDR3 in DNA: TGTGCCATCAGTGACAGTCAGGGGGGCGCTGAAGCTTTCTTT. As protein: CAISDSQGGAEAFF. The chain combines TRBV10-3 with TRBJ1-1; 7 bases agree with TRBD1. Germline CDR1 is ENHRY and CDR2 is SYGVKD. This CDR3 spans 14 amino acids. V gave up 3 bases and J gave up 6 bases; unmatched junction bases: 7.

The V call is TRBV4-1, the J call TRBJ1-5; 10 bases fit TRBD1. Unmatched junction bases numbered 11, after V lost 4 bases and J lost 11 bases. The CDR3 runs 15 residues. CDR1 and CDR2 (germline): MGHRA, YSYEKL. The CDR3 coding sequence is TGCGCCAGCAGCCGATCGACAGGGGGCCCCGGTACCCAGCATTTT. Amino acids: CASSRSTGGPGTQHF.

CDR3 sequence reads: CAALSGGSGTQYF. The CDR3 bases are TGTGCCGCCTTGTCCGGGGGCTCCGGGACCCAGTACTTC. The V call is TRBV2, the J call TRBJ2-5; D assignment may be TRBD1 or TRBD2 (6 bases each). Germline CDR1 SNHLY, CDR2 FYNNEI. There are 13 residues in the CDR3. V gave up 11 bases and J gave up 7 bases, with 20 bases separating them.

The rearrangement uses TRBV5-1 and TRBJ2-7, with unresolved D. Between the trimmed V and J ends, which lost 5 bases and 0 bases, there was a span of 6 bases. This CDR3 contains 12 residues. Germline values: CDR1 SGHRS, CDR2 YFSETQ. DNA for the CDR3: TGCGCCAGCAGTGGCAGCTCCTACGAGCAGTACTTC. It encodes CASSGSSYEQYF.